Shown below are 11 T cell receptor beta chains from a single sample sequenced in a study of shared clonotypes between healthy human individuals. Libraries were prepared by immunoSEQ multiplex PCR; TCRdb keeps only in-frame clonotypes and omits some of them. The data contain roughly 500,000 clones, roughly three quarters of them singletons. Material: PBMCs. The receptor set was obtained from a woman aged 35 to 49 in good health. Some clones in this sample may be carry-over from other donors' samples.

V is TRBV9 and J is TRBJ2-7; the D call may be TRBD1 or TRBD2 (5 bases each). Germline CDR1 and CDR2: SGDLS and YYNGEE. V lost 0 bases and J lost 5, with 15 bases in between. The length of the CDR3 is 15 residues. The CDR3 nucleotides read TGTGCCAGCAGCGTAGATATTGGGGGTTGGGACGAGCAGTACTTC. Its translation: CASSVDIGGWDEQYF.

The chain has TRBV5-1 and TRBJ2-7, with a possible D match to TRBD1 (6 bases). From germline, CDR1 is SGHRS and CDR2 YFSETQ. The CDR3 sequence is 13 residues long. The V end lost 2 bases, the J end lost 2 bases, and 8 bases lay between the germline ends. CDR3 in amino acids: CASSFGTTYEQYF. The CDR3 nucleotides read TGCGCCAGCAGCTTCGGGACAACCTACGAGCAGTACTTC.

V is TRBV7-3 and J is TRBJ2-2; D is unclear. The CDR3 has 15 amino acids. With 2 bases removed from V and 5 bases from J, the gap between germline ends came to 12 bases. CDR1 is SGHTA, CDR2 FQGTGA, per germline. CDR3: CASSLYAQGTGELFF. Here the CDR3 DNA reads TGTGCCAGCAGCTTATATGCGCAAGGAACCGGGGAGCTGTTTTTT.

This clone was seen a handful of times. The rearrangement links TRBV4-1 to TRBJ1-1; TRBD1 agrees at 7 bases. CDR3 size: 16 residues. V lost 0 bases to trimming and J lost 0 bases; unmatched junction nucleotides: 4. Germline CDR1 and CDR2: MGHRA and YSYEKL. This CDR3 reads CASSQDAGGLNTEAFF. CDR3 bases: TGCGCCAGCAGCCAAGATGCAGGGGGTTTGAACACTGAAGCTTTCTTT.

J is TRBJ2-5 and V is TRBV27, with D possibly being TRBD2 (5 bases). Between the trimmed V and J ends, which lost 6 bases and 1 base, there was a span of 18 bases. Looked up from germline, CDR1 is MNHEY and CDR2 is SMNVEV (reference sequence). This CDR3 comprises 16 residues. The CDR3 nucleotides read TGTGCCAGCAGCTCCGCCGCGGGCACCCTCCAAGAGACCCAGTACTTC. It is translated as CASSSAAGTLQETQYF.

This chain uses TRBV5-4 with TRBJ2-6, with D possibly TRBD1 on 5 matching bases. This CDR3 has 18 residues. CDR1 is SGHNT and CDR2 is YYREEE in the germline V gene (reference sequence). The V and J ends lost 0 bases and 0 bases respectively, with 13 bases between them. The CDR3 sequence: CASSLAGQRSSGANVLTF. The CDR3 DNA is TGTGCCAGCAGCTTGGCAGGGCAGCGTAGCTCTGGGGCCAACGTCCTGACTTTC. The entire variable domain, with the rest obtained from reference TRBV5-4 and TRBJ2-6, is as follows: ETGVTQSPTHLIKTRGQQVTLRCSSQSGHNTVSWYQQALGQGPQFIFQYYREEENGRGNFPPRFSGLQFPNYSSELNVNALELDDSALYLCASSLAGQRSSGANVLTFGAGSRLTVL.

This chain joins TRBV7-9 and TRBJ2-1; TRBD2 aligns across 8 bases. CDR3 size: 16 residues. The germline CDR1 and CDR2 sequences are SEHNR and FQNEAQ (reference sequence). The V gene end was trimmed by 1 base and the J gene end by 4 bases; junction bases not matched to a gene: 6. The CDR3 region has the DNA TGTGCCAGCAGCTTAGGTAGCACTAGCGGATACAATGAGCAGTTCTTC. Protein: CASSLGSTSGYNEQFF.

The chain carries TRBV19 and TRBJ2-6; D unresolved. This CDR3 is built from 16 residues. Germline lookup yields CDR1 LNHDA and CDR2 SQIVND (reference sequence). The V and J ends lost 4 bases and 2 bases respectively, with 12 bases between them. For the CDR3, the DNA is TGTGCCAGTAGTACCTCGGTTGTGCCTGGGGCCAACGTCCTGACTTTC. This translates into CASSTSVVPGANVLTF.

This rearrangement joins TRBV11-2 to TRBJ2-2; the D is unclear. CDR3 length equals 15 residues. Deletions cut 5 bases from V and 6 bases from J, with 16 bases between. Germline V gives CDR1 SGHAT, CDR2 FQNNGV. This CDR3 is CASSPLWTKAGELFF. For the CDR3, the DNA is TGTGCCAGCAGCCCCCTCTGGACCAAAGCCGGGGAGCTGTTTTTT.

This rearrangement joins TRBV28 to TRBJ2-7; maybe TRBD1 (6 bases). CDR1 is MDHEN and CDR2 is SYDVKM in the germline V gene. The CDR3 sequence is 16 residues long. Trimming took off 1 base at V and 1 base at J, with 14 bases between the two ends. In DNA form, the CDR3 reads TGTGCCAGCAGTTTATCGGGTGGGACAACTTCCTACGAGCAGTACTTC. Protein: CASSLSGGTTSYEQYF.

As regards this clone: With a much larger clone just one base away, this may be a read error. The CDR3 reads CASRETEGQQETQYF. The CDR3, as DNA: TGTGCCAGCAGAGAGACCGAGGGACAGCAAGAGACCCAGTACTTC. V usage is TRBV6-5 and J usage is TRBJ2-5; TRBD1 matches 7 bases. Germline values: CDR1 MNHEY, CDR2 SVGAGI. The CDR3 has 15 amino acids. The ends lost 6 bases at V and 2 bases at J; junction bases unmatched: 9.